Each of the 8 T cell receptor beta chains below was sequenced from the same sample in a study of blood T cell repertoires in COVID-19. Assay: immunoSEQ multiplex PCR; the TCRdb copy retains only in-frame clones and omits some. The profile covers some 400,000 clones, with more than 75% appearing a single time and about 2.3% taken by the ten largest. The sample was peripheral blood. The receptor set was obtained from a woman aged 60-75 years with COVID-19, enrolled during active disease.

J is TRBJ2-2 and V is TRBV3-1 (or the pseudogene TRBV3-2), with 7 positions matching TRBD2. This CDR3 region has 16 residues. Losses at the gene ends were 3 bases for V and 0 bases for J; bases not matched to a gene: 4. Germline lookup yields CDR1 LGHDT and CDR2 YNNKEL (reference sequence). CDR3: CASSQRGTANTGELFF. In nucleotides, the CDR3 is TGTGCCAGCAGCCAGCGGGGGACCGCGAACACCGGGGAGCTGTTTTTT.

This clone appeared once. The CDR3 DNA reads as TGCGCCAGCAGACAGGACCAAGAGACCCAGTACTTC. It translates to CASRQDQETQYF. The chain employs TRBV5-1 and TRBJ2-5; D is perhaps TRBD1 (5 bases). The CDR3 runs 12 residues. V dropped 5 bases and J dropped 0 bases, with 5 bases sitting between them. Germline values: CDR1 SGHRS, CDR2 YFSETQ.

This clone was seen only once. The rearrangement joins TRBV5-8 to TRBJ1-2, with no clear D. V was pared by 4 bases and J by 6 bases, with 13 bases between. Looked up from germline, CDR1 is SGHTS and CDR2 is YDEGEE. The length of the CDR3 is 13 residues. CDR3 residues: CASSIQRRHGYTF. The CDR3 nucleotides read TGTGCCAGCAGCATACAGAGACGCCATGGCTACACCTTC. The full variable domain, in which reference TRBV5-8 and TRBJ1-2 provide the parts outside the CDR3, is EAGVTQSPTHLIKTRGQQATLRCSPISGHTSVYWYQQALGLGLQFLLWYDEGEERNRGNFPPRFSGRQFPNYSSELNVNALELEDSALYLCASSIQRRHGYTFGSGTRLTVV.

The chain couples TRBV9 to TRBJ1-1; 8 bases fit TRBD1. From germline, CDR1 is SGDLS and CDR2 YYNGEE. V lost 3 bases to trimming and J lost 6 bases; unmatched junction nucleotides: 10. This CDR3 has 15 amino acids. CDR3 sequence (DNA): TGTGCCAGCAGCGGGACAGGGAGGGGGAGATCTGAAGCTTTCTTT. This translates into CASSGTGRGRSEAFF.

The genes are TRBV10-3 and TRBJ1-5, with D tentatively TRBD1 (6 bases). Trimming removed 6 bases from V and 4 bases from J, with 16 bases in between. Germline-derived CDR1 and CDR2 are ENHRY and SYGVKD. This CDR3 is built from 15 residues. This CDR3 reads CAISPSGAGNQPQHF. The CDR3 region has the DNA TGTGCCATCAGCCCCTCAGGGGCAGGAAATCAGCCCCAGCATTTT.

The chain links TRBV7-2 to TRBJ2-7; weak D call: TRBD1 (7 bases). Trimming took off 2 bases at V and 4 bases at J, with 12 bases between the two ends. Germline V gene lookup returns CDR1 SGHTA and CDR2 FQGNSA. This CDR3 region has 14 residues. The CDR3 sequence: CASSLWDSGYEQYF. The DNA of the CDR3 is TGTGCCAGCAGCTTATGGGACAGCGGGTACGAGCAGTACTTC. The variable domain in full, completed from reference TRBV7-2 and TRBJ2-7, reads GAGVSQSPSNKVTEKGKDVELRCDPISGHTALYWYRQSLGQGLEFLIYFQGNSAPDKSGLPSDRFSAERTGGSVSTLTIQRTQQEDSAVYLCASSLWDSGYEQYFGPGTRLTVT.

The chain employs TRBV6-4 and TRBJ2-1, with TRBD2 matching over 8 bases. The length of the CDR3 is 15 residues. The ends lost 3 bases at V and 4 bases at J; junction bases unmatched: 5. The V gene's germline CDR1 is MRHNA and CDR2 SNTAGT. The CDR3 is CASSEQRGTYNEQFF. CDR3 bases: TGTGCCAGCAGTGAACAGCGGGGGACATACAATGAGCAGTTCTTC.

As to this clone: Additional DNA sequences in this sample encode the identical CDR3. The chain has TRBV9 and TRBJ1-2, with D maybe TRBD1 (5 bases). The CDR3 sequence is 14 residues long. Germline V lookup: CDR1 SGDLS, CDR2 YYNGEE. V was clipped by 2 bases and J by 2 bases, with 10 bases between them. The CDR3 region is CASSVESGNYGYTF. In nucleotides, the CDR3 is TGTGCCAGCAGCGTTGAATCAGGGAACTATGGCTACACCTTC. Supplemented by reference TRBV9 and TRBJ1-2, the full variable domain reads DSGVTQTPKHLITATGQRVTLRCSPRSGDLSVYWYQQSLDQGLQFLIQYYNGEERAKGNILERFSAQQFPDLHSELNLSSLELGDSALYFCASSVESGNYGYTFGSGTRLTVV.